Listed below are T cell receptor beta chains from one sample, sequenced in a study of blood T cell repertoires in COVID-19. Measured with immunoSEQ multiplex PCR; TCRdb has only the in-frame clones, and not every one. The data show about 380,000 clones, 85% seen once. Source material: peripheral blood. These receptors were obtained from a young woman with acute or convalescent COVID-19. The CDR3 runs from the conserved cysteine through the conserved F or W. The D gene is left open where the match is weak. Expanded clones get a size class; other rows say once, few or many, or leave the size out.

size: -; V: TRBV28; J: TRBJ2-7; D: TRBD1; CDR3: CASRPAGGPYEQYF; DNA: TGTGCCAGCAGACCGGCAGGGGGCCCTTACGAGCAGTACTTC
size: -; V: TRBV11-2; J: TRBJ1-3; D: -; CDR3: CASRTQGPGNTIYF; DNA: TGTGCCAGCAGAACACAGGGACCTGGAAACACCATATATTTT
size: -; V: TRBV29-1; J: TRBJ1-2; D: TRBD1; CDR3: CSVLSHRQGGNYGYTF; DNA: TGCAGCGTTTTGTCCCATCGACAGGGTGGAAACTATGGCTACACCTTC
size: few; V: TRBV9; J: TRBJ2-2; D: TRBD1; CDR3: CASGQGNTGELFF; DNA: TGTGCCAGCGGACAGGGGAACACCGGGGAGCTGTTTTTT
size: -; V: TRBV11-1; J: TRBJ2-1; D: -; CDR3: CASGEYHYNEQFF; DNA: TGTGCCAGCGGGGAGTACCACTACAATGAGCAGTTCTTC
size: -; V: TRBV18; J: TRBJ1-1; D: -; CDR3: CASSPSNSGNTEAFF; DNA: TGTGCCAGCTCACCATCTAATTCGGGGAACACTGAAGCTTTCTTT
size: -; V: TRBV7-9; J: TRBJ2-3; D: -; CDR3: CASSPLEASRGRYF; DNA: TGTGCCAGCAGCCCGCTCGAGGCCTCAAGGGGAAGATATTTT
size: once; V: TRBV28; J: TRBJ2-7; D: TRBD1; CDR3: CASSLPPGQGNNEQYF; DNA: TGTGCCAGCAGTTTGCCCCCAGGACAGGGAAATAACGAGCAGTACTTC
size: -; V: TRBV7-3; J: TRBJ2-3; D: TRBD1; CDR3: CASSLSGGQGRDTQYF; DNA: TGTGCCAGCAGCTTATCGGGGGGACAGGGGAGAGATACGCAGTATTTT
size: -; V: TRBV10-3; J: TRBJ2-5; D: -; CDR3: CAISESGGETQYF; DNA: TGTGCCATCAGTGAGTCCGGCGGAGAGACCCAGTACTTC
size: -; V: TRBV5-1; J: TRBJ2-1; D: TRBD1; CDR3: CASRVQGQSNEQFF; DNA: TGCGCCAGCAGGGTACAGGGGCAGTCTAATGAGCAGTTCTTC
size: once; V: TRBV21-1; J: TRBJ2-3; D: -; CDR3: CASSKRGTQYF; DNA: TGTGCCAGCAGCAAACGGGGTACGCAGTATTTT
size: -; V: TRBV19; J: TRBJ2-3; D: -; CDR3: CASSSGVGGQYF; DNA: TGTGCCAGTAGTTCGGGGGTGGGTGGGCAGTATTTT
size: -; V: TRBV2; J: TRBJ1-4; D: -; CDR3: CASSVITVEKLFF; DNA: TGTGCCAGCAGTGTAATCACGGTTGAAAAACTGTTTTTT
size: -; V: TRBV28; J: TRBJ1-1; D: -; CDR3: CASSFYGKPFTEAFF; DNA: TGTGCCAGCAGTTTTTACGGGAAACCTTTCACTGAAGCTTTCTTT
size: -; V: TRBV29-1; J: TRBJ2-1; D: TRBD2; CDR3: CSVAGTSGPSEQFF; DNA: TGCAGCGTCGCCGGGACTAGCGGTCCCAGTGAGCAGTTCTTC
size: -; V: TRBV5-5; J: TRBJ2-7; D: -; CDR3: CASSLFEGGRDEQYF; DNA: TGTGCCAGCAGCTTGTTTGAGGGGGGGCGCGACGAGCAGTACTTC
size: few; V: TRBV7-6; J: TRBJ1-2; D: -; CDR3: CASSLAMGGFYNYGYTF; DNA: TGTGCCAGCAGCTTAGCGATGGGCGGGTTTTACAACTATGGCTACACCTTC